A single sample is the source of the 26 T cell receptor beta chains below, sequenced in a study of control samples from healthy donors and cancer patients. The method was immunoSEQ multiplex PCR; TCRdb's version includes in-frame clones alone and lacks a portion of them. The sample has around 93,000 clones, 80% to 95% seen once. Input material: blood. These receptors came from a human donor in good health. The donor label of this sample is uncertain.

This clone was recorded only once. This specimen includes other DNA sequences encoding the same CDR3. The gene calls are TRBV5-1 and TRBJ2-5; TRBD2 agrees at 8 bases. This CDR3 comprises 15 residues. J lost 5 bases, V lost 4 bases, and 10 bases had no gene match. In germline, CDR1 is SGHRS, CDR2 YFSETQ. The CDR3 reads CASSKTSGKGETQYF. CDR3 in DNA: TGCGCCAGCAGCAAAACTAGCGGAAAGGGGGAGACCCAGTACTTC. The full variable domain, its missing parts supplied by reference TRBV5-1 and TRBJ2-5, is KAGVTQTPRYLIKTRGQQVTLSCSPISGHRSVSWYQQTPGQGLQFLFEYFSETQRNKGNFPGRFSGRQFSNSRSEMNVSTLELGDSALYLCASSKTSGKGETQYFGPGTRLLVL.

The chain couples TRBV19 to TRBJ2-7; D unclear. V was clipped by 5 bases and J by 5 bases, with 13 bases between them. The CDR3 totals 13 residues. From germline, CDR1 is LNHDA and CDR2 SQIVND (reference sequence). This CDR3 is CASSYTNGDEQYV. The CDR3 DNA is TGTGCCAGTAGTTACACCAACGGCGACGAGCAGTACGTC.

The chain combines TRBV24-1 with TRBJ2-7, with D possibly being TRBD1 or TRBD2 (7 bases each). Trimming pared 1 base from V and 4 bases from J, leaving 16 bases between. Germline CDR1 reads KGHDR; CDR2 reads SFDVKD. The CDR3 sequence is 16 residues long. The CDR3 region is CATSDLRGREWYEQYF. The CDR3 nucleotides are TGTGCCACCAGTGATTTAAGGGGGCGGGAGTGGTACGAGCAGTACTTC.

V and J are TRBV19 and TRBJ1-2; 12 bases line up with TRBD1. J gave up 4 bases and V 6 bases, and 6 bases lay outside the gene matches. Germline lookup yields CDR1 LNHDA and CDR2 SQIVND (reference sequence). The CDR3 contains 15 residues. This CDR3 is CASSMGQGATYGYTF. For the CDR3, the DNA is TGTGCCAGTAGCATGGGACAGGGGGCTACCTATGGCTACACCTTC. The whole variable domain, remainder taken from reference TRBV19 and TRBJ1-2, is DGGITQSPKYLFRKEGQNVTLSCEQNLNHDAMYWYRQDPGQGLRLIYYSQIVNDFQKGDIAEGYSVSREKKESFPLTVTSAQKNPTAFYLCASSMGQGATYGYTFGSGTRLTVV.

The rearrangement joins TRBV24-1 to TRBJ1-2; maybe TRBD1 (6 bases). Trimming took 3 bases from V and 2 from J, leaving 21 bases between them. Germline V gene lookup returns CDR1 KGHDR and CDR2 SFDVKD. This CDR3 contains 18 residues. The CDR3 coding sequence is TGTGCCACCAGTGATAACCTACAGGGCAAGCGGCTAAACTATGGCTACACCTTC. Translation: CATSDNLQGKRLNYGYTF.

Of note for this clone: Other nucleotide sequences in the sample specify the same CDR3. The V call is TRBV4-3, the J call TRBJ2-6, with 11 bases matching TRBD2. In germline, CDR1 is LGHNA, CDR2 YSLEER. With V trimmed by 2 bases and J by 2 bases, 5 bases remained unmatched. The CDR3 consists of 18 residues. In DNA, the CDR3 is TGCGCCAGCAGCCAATCCATAGCGGGGGGGACTGGGGCCAACGTCCTGACTTTC. Translation: CASSQSIAGGTGANVLTF.

This clone appeared once. The chain couples TRBV11-2 to TRBJ1-2, with a weak D call TRBD1 (5 bases). Trimming left V 5 bases short and J 6 bases short, with 10 bases between. The CDR3 is made up of 12 amino acids. Germline CDR1 and CDR2: SGHAT and FQNNGV. The CDR3 DNA sequence: TGTGCCAGCAGCGTCGACAGAGATGGCTACACCTTC. Its protein is CASSVDRDGYTF.

The CDR3 protein is CASQTLEAETQYF. The CDR3 DNA reads TGTGCCAGCCAAACGCTGGAGGCGGAGACCCAGTACTTC. The rearrangement uses TRBV2 and TRBJ2-5, with a tentative D call TRBD2 (5 bases). V lost 8 bases, J lost 5 bases, and 15 bases lay in between. CDR1 is SNHLY and CDR2 is FYNNEI in the germline V gene. The CDR3 spans 13 residues.

The chain joins TRBV18 to TRBJ1-4; D unresolved. Germline CDR1 KGHSH, CDR2 LQKENI. The CDR3 sequence is 13 residues long. V was shortened by 3 bases and J by 0 bases, with 2 bases between the two germline ends. CDR3 protein: CASSPATNEKLFF. CDR3 DNA: TGTGCCAGCTCACCGGCAACTAATGAAAAACTGTTTTTT.

V and J are TRBV6-5 and TRBJ1-4, with D perhaps TRBD1 (5 bases). The germline gives CDR1 MNHEY, CDR2 SVGAGI. This CDR3 contains 14 residues. Trimming removed 6 bases at V and 2 bases at J, with 10 bases between. The CDR3 protein is CASRPRETNEKLFF. The CDR3 coding sequence is TGTGCCAGCAGGCCCAGGGAGACTAATGAAAAACTGTTTTTT.

This chain connects TRBV2 to TRBJ2-5; D unclear. Trimming shortened V by 4 bases and J by 1 base, and 7 bases separated the two germline ends. Germline V gene lookup returns CDR1 SNHLY and CDR2 FYNNEI. This CDR3 is built from 13 residues. The DNA for the CDR3 is TGTGCCAGCAGTGGTAACAGCCAAGAGACCCAGTACTTC. This codes for CASSGNSQETQYF.

Here the CDR3 reads CASTLRGTGELFF. In nucleotides, the CDR3 is TGTGCCAGCACCCTAAGGGGAACCGGGGAGCTGTTTTTT. The chain employs TRBV6-5 and TRBJ2-2, with a weak D call TRBD1 (5 bases). This CDR3 has 13 residues. Trimming left V 7 bases short and J 5 bases short, with 11 bases between. The V gene's germline CDR1 is MNHEY and CDR2 SVGAGI.

This clone occurred a few times. The CDR3 DNA reads TGTGCCAGCAGCTCTAATCGGGATCAGGGGGGGCAGCCCCAGCATTTT. Residues: CASSSNRDQGGQPQHF. This rearrangement joins TRBV7-9 to TRBJ1-5, with 7 nucleotides matching TRBD1. Germline trimming cut 4 bases from V and 7 bases from J; bases unmatched to any gene: 13. Germline assignment: CDR1 SEHNR and CDR2 FQNEAQ (reference sequence). The CDR3 consists of 16 residues. The full variable domain, completed using reference TRBV7-9 and TRBJ1-5, is DTGVSQNPRHKITKRGQNVTFRCDPISEHNRLYWYRQTLGQGPEFLTYFQNEAQLEKSRLLSDRFSAERPKGSFSTLEIQRTEQGDSAMYLCASSSNRDQGGQPQHFGDGTRLSIL.

This clone occurred once. The V gene is TRBV7-8, the J gene TRBJ2-3, with TRBD1 matching over 9 bases. V shed 4 bases, J shed 4 bases, and the junction held 6 bases outside the gene matches. Germline V CDR1 and CDR2: SGHVS, FQNEAQ. The CDR3 has 15 amino acids. Written as DNA, the CDR3 is TGTGCCAGCAGCTCGTGGGGGACAGGGTCAGATACGCAGTATTTT. This codes for CASSSWGTGSDTQYF.

The chain couples TRBV19 to TRBJ1-1; D unresolved. This CDR3 is 14 amino acids long. From germline, CDR1 is LNHDA and CDR2 SQIVND (reference sequence). Trimming removed 6 bases from V and 4 bases from J, with 15 bases in between. The CDR3 bases are TGTGCCAGTAGGGTCGCCTTAGGTCTCACTGAAGCTTTCTTT. Translation: CASRVALGLTEAFF.

The rearrangement uses TRBV7-8 and TRBJ1-1, with a possible D match to TRBD1 (6 bases). CDR3 length: 13 amino acids. Germline assignment: CDR1 SGHVS and CDR2 FQNEAQ. Trimming stripped 6 bases from V and 10 bases from J, with 18 bases between. The chain's CDR3 is CASSSRDTIGAFF. The CDR3 DNA reads TGTGCCAGCAGTTCACGGGACACCATAGGAGCTTTCTTT.

The chain joins TRBV5-1 to TRBJ2-7, with unresolved D. The germline gives CDR1 SGHRS, CDR2 YFSETQ. V was cut by 0 bases and J by 2 bases, with 9 bases left in between. This CDR3 is 14 amino acids long. CDR3 DNA: TGCGCCAGCAGCTTGGTTCAGGATACCTACGAGCAGTACTTC. This codes for CASSLVQDTYEQYF. Complete variable domain (other parts from reference TRBV5-1 and TRBJ2-7): KAGVTQTPRYLIKTRGQQVTLSCSPISGHRSVSWYQQTPGQGLQFLFEYFSETQRNKGNFPGRFSGRQFSNSRSEMNVSTLELGDSALYLCASSLVQDTYEQYFGPGTRLTVT.

This chain joins TRBV9 and TRBJ2-3; 15 bases align to TRBD2. This CDR3 contains 20 residues. Germline V lookup: CDR1 SGDLS, CDR2 YYNGEE. J gave up 3 bases and V 4 bases, and 15 bases lay outside the gene matches. DNA for the CDR3: TGTGCCAGCAGCCCGGGGACTAGCGGGGGGCGGGCCTTATTAACAGATACGCAGTATTTT. This sequence encodes CASSPGTSGGRALLTDTQYF.

This clone was seen once. One junction end disagrees with the germline gene, perhaps due to a read error. This chain connects TRBV12-3 or TRBV12-4 to TRBJ2-4; D gene unclear. CDR3 length: 12 amino acids. CDR3 DNA sequence: TGTGCCAGCAGTTTAGATACAGCTAAGTCGGACTTC. Residues: CASSLDTAKSDF.

This rearrangement joins TRBV5-1 to TRBJ1-2, with D uncertain. This CDR3 has 13 residues. Germline V gives CDR1 SGHRS, CDR2 YFSETQ. V was cut by 4 bases and J by 3 bases, with 10 bases left in between. The CDR3 protein is CASSPIRDYGYTF. The CDR3 nucleotides read TGCGCCAGCAGCCCGATCCGGGACTATGGCTACACCTTC.

This rearrangement joins TRBV2 to TRBJ2-2; D may be TRBD1 (5 bases). Looked up from germline, CDR1 is SNHLY and CDR2 is FYNNEI. The CDR3 spans 15 residues. Trimming stripped 6 bases from V and 0 bases from J, with 11 bases between. CDR3 nucleotides: TGTGCCAGCAGCGAACCGACAGCGAACACCGGGGAGCTGTTTTTT. As protein: CASSEPTANTGELFF. Full variable domain (missing parts from reference TRBV2 and TRBJ2-2): EPEVTQTPSHQVTQMGQEVILRCVPISNHLYFYWYRQILGQKVEFLVSFYNNEISEKSEIFDDQFSVERPDGSNFTLKIRSTKLEDSAMYFCASSEPTANTGELFFGEGSRLTVL.

This chain links TRBV16 with TRBJ2-1; D gene uncertain. Trimming took off 0 bases at V and 5 bases at J, with 8 bases between the two ends. This CDR3 spans 14 amino acids. Germline CDR1 and CDR2: KGHSY and FQNENV. The CDR3 coding sequence is TGTGCCAGCAGCCAATCGGCGGCCCACAATGAGCAGTTCTTC. The encoded protein is CASSQSAAHNEQFF.

Of note for this clone: One end of the junction varies from germline; a read error may be responsible. In DNA form, the CDR3 reads TGTGCCAGCAGTAAACAACAGGGCTTTTCCTTC. Amino acid sequence: CASSKQQGFSF. The genes are TRBV25-1 and TRBJ1-2; a weak D match, TRBD1 (6 bases). The length of the CDR3 is 11 residues. In germline, CDR1 is MGHDK, CDR2 SYGVNS.

The chain links TRBV3-1 (or the pseudogene TRBV3-2) to TRBJ2-6; D is undetermined. The CDR3 loop spans 16 amino acids. Trimming left V 1 base short and J 0 bases short, with 7 bases between. Germline V gene lookup returns CDR1 LGHDT and CDR2 YNNKEL (reference sequence). This CDR3 is CASSQVPLSGANVLTF. The CDR3 DNA reads TGTGCCAGCAGCCAAGTTCCCCTCTCTGGGGCCAACGTCCTGACTTTC.

V gene TRBV5-1 combines with J gene TRBJ2-3; D ambiguous. Trimming shortened V by 1 base and J by 5 bases, and 8 bases separated the two germline ends. The CDR3 loop spans 13 amino acids. Germline V CDR1 and CDR2: SGHRS, YFSETQ. In DNA form, the CDR3 reads TGCGCCAGCAGCTTGATCCCGGGAGATACGCAGTATTTT. As protein: CASSLIPGDTQYF.

This chain connects TRBV6-5 to TRBJ2-2; TRBD1 matches 7 bases. CDR1 is MNHEY, CDR2 SVGAGI, per germline. V shed 6 bases and J 7 bases; nucleotides not matched to a gene: 8. The CDR3 has 14 amino acids. The CDR3 coding sequence is TGTGCCAGCAGATTACAGACAGGGAACGGGGAGCTGTTTTTT. It codes for CASRLQTGNGELFF.